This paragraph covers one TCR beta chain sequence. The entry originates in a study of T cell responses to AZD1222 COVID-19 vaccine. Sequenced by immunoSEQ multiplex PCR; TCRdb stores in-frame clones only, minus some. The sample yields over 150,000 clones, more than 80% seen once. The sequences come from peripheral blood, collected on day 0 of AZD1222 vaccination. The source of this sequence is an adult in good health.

As DNA, the CDR3 is TGTGCCAGCTCGCCCGGGGCTAGCAATCAGCCCCAGCATTTT. This sequence encodes CASSPGASNQPQHF. The chain employs TRBV18 and TRBJ1-5; D possibly corresponds to TRBD1 (5 bases). The CDR3 extends over 14 amino acids. Between the trimmed V and J ends, which lost 6 bases and 0 bases, there was a span of 9 bases. From germline, CDR1 is KGHSH and CDR2 LQKENI.